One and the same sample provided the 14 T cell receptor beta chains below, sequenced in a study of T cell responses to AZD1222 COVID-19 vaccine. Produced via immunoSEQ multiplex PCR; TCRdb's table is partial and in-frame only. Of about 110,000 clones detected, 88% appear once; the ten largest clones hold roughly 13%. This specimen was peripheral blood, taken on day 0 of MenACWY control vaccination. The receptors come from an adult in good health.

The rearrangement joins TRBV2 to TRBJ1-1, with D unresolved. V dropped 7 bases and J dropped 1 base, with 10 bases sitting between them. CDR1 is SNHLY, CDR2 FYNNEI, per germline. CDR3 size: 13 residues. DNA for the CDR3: TGTGCCAGCAAGGCGACGCAGAACACTGAAGCTTTCTTT. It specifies CASKATQNTEAFF.

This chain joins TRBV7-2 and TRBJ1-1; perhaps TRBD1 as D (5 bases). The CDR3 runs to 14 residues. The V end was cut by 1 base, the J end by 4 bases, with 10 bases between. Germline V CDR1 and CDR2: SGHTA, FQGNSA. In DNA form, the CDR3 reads TGTGCCAGCAGCTTAGATTGGGGGGGCACTGAAGCTTTCTTT. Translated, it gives CASSLDWGGTEAFF.

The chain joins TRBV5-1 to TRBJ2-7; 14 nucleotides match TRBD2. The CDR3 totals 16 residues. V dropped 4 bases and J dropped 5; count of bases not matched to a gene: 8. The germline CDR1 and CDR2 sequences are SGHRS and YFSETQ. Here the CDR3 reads CASSRGLAGVVDEQYF. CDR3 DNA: TGCGCCAGCAGCCGGGGACTAGCGGGGGTGGTCGACGAGCAGTACTTC.

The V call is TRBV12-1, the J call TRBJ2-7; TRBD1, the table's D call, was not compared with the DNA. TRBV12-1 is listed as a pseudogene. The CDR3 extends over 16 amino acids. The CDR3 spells CASSNTPGQSNYEQYF. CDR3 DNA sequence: TGTGCCAGCAGCAATACTCCGGGACAGAGTAACTACGAGCAGTACTTC.

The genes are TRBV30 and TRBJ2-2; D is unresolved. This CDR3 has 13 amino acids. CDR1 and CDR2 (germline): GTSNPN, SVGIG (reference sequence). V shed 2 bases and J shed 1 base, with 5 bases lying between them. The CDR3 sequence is CAWSIMNTGELFF. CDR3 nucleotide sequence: TGTGCCTGGAGTATTATGAACACCGGGGAGCTGTTTTTT.

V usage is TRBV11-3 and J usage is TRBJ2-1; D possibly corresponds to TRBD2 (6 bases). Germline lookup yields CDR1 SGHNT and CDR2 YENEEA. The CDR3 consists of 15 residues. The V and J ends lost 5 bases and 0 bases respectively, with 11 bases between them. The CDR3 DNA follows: TGTGCCAGCAGCCCGGGACTCGTCTCCTACAATGAGCAGTTCTTC. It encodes CASSPGLVSYNEQFF.

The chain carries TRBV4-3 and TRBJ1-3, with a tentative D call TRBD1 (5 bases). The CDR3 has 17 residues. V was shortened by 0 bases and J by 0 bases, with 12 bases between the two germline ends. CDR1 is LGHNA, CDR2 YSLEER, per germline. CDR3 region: CASSQDPGRDSGNTIYF. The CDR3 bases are TGCGCCAGCAGCCAAGATCCCGGCAGGGACTCTGGAAACACCATATATTTT.

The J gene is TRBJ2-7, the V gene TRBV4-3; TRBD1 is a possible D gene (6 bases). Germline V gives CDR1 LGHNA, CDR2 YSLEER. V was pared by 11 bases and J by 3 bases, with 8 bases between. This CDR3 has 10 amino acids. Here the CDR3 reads CARDNYEQYF. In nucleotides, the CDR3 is TGCGCCCGGGACAACTACGAGCAGTACTTC.

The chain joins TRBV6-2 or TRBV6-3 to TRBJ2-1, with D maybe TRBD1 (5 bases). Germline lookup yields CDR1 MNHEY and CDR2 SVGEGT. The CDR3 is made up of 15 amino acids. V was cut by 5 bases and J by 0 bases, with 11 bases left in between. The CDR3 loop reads CASSRRQSSYNEQFF. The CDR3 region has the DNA TGTGCCAGCAGTCGCCGACAGAGCTCCTACAATGAGCAGTTCTTC.

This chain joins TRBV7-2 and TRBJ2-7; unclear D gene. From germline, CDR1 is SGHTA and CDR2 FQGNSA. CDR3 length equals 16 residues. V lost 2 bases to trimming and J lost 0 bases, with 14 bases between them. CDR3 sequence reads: CASSLSSLGFSYEQYF. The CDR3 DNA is TGTGCCAGCAGCTTATCCAGCCTCGGATTCTCCTACGAGCAGTACTTC.

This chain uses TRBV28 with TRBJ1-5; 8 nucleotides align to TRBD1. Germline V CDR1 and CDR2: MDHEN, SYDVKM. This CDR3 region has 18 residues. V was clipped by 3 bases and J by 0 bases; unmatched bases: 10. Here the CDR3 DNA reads TGTGCCAGCAGTTTGCGGGACAGGACGAGTTATAGCAATCAGCCCCAGCATTTT. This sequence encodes CASSLRDRTSYSNQPQHF.

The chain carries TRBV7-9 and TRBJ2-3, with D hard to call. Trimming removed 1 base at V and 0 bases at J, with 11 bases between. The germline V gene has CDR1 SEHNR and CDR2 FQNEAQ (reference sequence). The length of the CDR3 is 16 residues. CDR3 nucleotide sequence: TGTGCCAGCAGCTTAGGTCCAGCCCCAAGCACAGATACGCAGTATTTT. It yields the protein CASSLGPAPSTDTQYF.

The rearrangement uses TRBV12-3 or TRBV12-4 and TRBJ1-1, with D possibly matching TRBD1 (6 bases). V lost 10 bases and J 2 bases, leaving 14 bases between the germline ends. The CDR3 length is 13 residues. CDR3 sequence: CATQRGGNTEAFF. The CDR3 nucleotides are TGTGCCACCCAGAGGGGGGGTAACACTGAAGCTTTCTTT.

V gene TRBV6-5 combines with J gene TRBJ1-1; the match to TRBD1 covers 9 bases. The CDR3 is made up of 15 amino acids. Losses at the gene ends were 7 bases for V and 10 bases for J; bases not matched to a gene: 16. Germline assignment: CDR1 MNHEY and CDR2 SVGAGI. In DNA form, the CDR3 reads TGTGCCAGCACCAAAGGGTCGGGACAGGGTGGGGGAGCTTTCTTT. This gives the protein CASTKGSGQGGGAFF.